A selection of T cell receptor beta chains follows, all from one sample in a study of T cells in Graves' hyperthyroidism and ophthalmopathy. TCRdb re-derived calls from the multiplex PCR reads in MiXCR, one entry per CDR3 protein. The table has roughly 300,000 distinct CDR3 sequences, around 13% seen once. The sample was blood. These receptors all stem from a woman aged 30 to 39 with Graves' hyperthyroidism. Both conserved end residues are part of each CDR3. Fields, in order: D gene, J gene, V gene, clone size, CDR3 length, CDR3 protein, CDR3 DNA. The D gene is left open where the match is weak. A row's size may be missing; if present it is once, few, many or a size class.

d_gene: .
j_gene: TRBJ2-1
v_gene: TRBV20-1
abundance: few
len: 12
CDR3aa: CSAEKLGDEQFF
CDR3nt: TGCAGTGCTGAAAAATTAGGGGATGAGCAGTTCTTC

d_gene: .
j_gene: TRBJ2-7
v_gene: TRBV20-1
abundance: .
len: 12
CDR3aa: CSARGEAYEQYF
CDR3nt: TGCAGTGCTAGAGGGGAGGCCTACGAGCAGTACTTC

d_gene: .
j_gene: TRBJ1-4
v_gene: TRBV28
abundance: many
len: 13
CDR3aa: CASSVYFGEKLFF
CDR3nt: TGTGCCAGCTCCGTGTATTTTGGTGAAAAACTGTTTTTT

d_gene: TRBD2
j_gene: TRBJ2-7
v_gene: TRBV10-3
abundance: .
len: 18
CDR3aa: CAISGSSGTSGNGYEQYF
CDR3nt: TGTGCCATCAGTGGGAGTTCCGGGACTAGCGGGAATGGGTACGAGCAGTACTTC

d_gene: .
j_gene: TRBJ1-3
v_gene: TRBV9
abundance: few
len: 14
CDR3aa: CASRAGLAGDTIYF
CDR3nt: TGTGCCAGCAGAGCGGGACTAGCCGGAGACACCATATATTTT

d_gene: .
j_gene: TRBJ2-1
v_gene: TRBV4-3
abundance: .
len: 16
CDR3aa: CASSQRLEYPYNEQFF
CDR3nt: TGCGCCAGCAGCCAACGCCTGGAGTACCCATACAATGAGCAGTTCTTC

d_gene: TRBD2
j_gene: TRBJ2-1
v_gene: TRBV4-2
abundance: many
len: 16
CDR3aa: CASSASGRVSYNEQFF
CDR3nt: TGTGCCAGCAGCGCTAGCGGGAGAGTCTCCTACAATGAGCAGTTCTTC

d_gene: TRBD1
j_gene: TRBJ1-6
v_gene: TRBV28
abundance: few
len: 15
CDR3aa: CASRPKTGGNSPLHF
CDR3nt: TGTGCCAGCAGACCTAAGACAGGGGGGAATTCACCCCTCCACTTT

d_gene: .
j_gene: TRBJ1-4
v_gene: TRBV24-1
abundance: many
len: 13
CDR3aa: CATSGQGPEKLFF
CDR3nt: TGTGCCACCAGTGGTCAGGGACCAGAAAAACTGTTTTTT

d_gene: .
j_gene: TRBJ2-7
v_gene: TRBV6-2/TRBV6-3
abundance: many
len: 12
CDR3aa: CASGTDIREQYF
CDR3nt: TGTGCCAGCGGGACGGACATCAGGGAGCAGTACTTC

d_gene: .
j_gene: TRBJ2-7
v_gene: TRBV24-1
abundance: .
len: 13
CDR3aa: CATSDFLESEQYF
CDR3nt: TGTGCCACCAGTGATTTTCTGGAATCCGAGCAGTACTTC

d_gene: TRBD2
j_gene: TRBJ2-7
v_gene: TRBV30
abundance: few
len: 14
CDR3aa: CAWTRGVASYEQYF
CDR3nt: TGTGCCTGGACTCGGGGGGTCGCTTCCTACGAGCAGTACTTC

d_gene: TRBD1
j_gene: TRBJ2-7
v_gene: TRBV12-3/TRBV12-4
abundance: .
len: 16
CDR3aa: CASSLTRDRDYYEQYF
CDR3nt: TGTGCCAGCAGTTTGACTCGGGACAGGGATTACTACGAGCAGTACTTC

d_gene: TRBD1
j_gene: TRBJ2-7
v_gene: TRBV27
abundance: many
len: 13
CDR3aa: CASMGQASYEQYF
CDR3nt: TGTGCCAGCATGGGACAGGCCTCCTACGAGCAGTACTTC

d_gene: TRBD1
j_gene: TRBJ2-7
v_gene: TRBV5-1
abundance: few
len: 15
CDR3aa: CASSLRRDRIYEQYF
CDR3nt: TGCGCCAGCAGCTTGAGAAGGGACAGGATCTACGAGCAGTACTTC

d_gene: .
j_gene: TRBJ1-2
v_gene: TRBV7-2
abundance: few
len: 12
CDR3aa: CASSRGPDGYTF
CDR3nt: TGTGCCAGCAGCCGTGGTCCGGATGGCTACACCTTC

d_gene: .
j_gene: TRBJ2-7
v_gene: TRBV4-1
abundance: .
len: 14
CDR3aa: CASSQEGRGGGQYF
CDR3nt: TGCGCCAGCAGCCAAGAGGGTAGGGGCGGCGGGCAGTACTTC

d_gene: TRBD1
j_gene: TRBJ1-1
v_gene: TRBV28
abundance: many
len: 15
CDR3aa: CASSSDRGVDTEAFF
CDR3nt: TGTGCCAGCAGTTCGGACAGGGGGGTGGACACTGAAGCTTTCTTT

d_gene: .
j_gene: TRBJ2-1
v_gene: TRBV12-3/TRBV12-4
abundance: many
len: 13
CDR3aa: CASSPSAGVEQFF
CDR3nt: TGTGCCAGCAGTCCCTCGGCAGGGGTTGAGCAGTTCTTC

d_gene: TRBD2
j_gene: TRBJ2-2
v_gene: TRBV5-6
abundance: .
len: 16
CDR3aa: CASSLRISGRSGELFF
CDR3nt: TGTGCCAGCAGCTTGCGGATTAGCGGGAGGTCCGGGGAGCTGTTTTTT

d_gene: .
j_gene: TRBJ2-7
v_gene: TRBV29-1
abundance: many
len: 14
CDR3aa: CSVEEGGGSYEQYF
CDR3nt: TGCAGCGTTGAAGAAGGGGGGGGCTCCTACGAGCAGTACTTC

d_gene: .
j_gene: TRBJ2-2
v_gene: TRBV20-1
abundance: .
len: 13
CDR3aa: CSASRGDTGELFF
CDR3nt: TGCAGTGCTAGTCGCGGGGACACCGGGGAGCTGTTTTTT

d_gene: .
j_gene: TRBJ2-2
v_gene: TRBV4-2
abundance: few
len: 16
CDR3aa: CASSQAMGTLPGELFF
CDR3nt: TGTGCCAGCAGCCAAGCCATGGGGACATTACCCGGGGAGCTGTTTTTT

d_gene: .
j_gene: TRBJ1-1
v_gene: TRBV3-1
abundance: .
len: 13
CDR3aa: CASSLNLNTEAFF
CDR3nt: TGTGCCAGCAGCCTTAACCTGAACACTGAAGCTTTCTTT

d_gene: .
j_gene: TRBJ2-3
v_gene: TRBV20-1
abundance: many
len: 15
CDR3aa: CSARIRRPSTDTQYF
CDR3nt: TGCAGTGCTAGAATCAGGAGACCCAGCACAGATACGCAGTATTTT

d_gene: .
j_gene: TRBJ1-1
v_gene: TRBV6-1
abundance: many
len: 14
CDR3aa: CASSPEGGNTEAFF
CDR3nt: TGTGCCAGCAGCCCCGAGGGCGGGAACACTGAAGCTTTCTTT

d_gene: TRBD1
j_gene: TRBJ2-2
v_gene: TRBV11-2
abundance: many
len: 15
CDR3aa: CASSPDRGHTGELFF
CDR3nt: TGTGCCAGCAGCCCCGACAGGGGGCACACCGGGGAGCTGTTTTTT

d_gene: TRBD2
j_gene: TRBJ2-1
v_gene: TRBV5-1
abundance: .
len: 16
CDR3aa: CASRLAGGLSYNEQFF
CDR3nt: TGCGCCAGCAGATTAGCGGGAGGGCTCTCCTACAATGAGCAGTTCTTC

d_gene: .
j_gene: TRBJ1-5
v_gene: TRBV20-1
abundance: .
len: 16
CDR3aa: CSASRLGGRVDQPQHF
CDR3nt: TGCAGTGCTAGTAGGTTGGGAGGGAGGGTTGATCAGCCCCAGCATTTT

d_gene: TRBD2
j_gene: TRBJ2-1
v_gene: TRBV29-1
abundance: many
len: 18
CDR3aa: CSASDSYGTSGRLNEQFF
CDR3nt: TGCAGCGCTTCGGACAGTTACGGGACTAGCGGGAGGCTCAATGAGCAGTTCTTC

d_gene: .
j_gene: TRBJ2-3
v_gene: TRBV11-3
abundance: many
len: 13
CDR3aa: CASSRYNTDTQYF
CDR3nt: TGTGCCAGCAGCCGGTATAACACAGATACGCAGTATTTT

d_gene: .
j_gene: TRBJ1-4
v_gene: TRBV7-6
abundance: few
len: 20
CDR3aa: CASSLAGGPGGSGLNEKLFF
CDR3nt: TGTGCCAGCAGCTTAGCTGGAGGGCCAGGCGGAAGTGGATTGAATGAAAAACTGTTTTTT

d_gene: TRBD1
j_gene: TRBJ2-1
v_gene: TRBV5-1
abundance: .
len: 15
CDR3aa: CASSTGTGVFLEQFF
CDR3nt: TGCGCCAGCAGCACCGGGACAGGGGTTTTTCTTGAGCAGTTCTTC

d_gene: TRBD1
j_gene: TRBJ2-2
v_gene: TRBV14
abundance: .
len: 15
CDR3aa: CASSQRDRAIGELFF
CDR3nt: TGTGCCAGCAGCCAAAGGGACAGGGCCATCGGGGAGCTGTTTTTT

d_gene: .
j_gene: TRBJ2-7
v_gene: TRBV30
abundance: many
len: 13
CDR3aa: CAGRGSGPYEQYF
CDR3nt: TGTGCCGGCCGTGGAAGCGGTCCCTACGAGCAGTACTTC

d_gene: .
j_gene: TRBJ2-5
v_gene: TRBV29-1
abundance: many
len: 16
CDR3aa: CSVEVSAGSYQETQYF
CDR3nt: TGCAGCGTTGAAGTGTCCGCCGGGAGCTACCAAGAGACCCAGTACTTC

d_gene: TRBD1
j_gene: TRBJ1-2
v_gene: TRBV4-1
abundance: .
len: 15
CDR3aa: CASSQVGTGDHGYTF
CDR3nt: TGCGCCAGCAGCCAAGTCGGGACAGGGGATCATGGCTACACCTTC

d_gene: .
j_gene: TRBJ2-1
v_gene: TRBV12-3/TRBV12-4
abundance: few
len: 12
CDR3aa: CASSGQHNEQFF
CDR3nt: TGTGCCAGCAGTGGACAACACAATGAGCAGTTCTTC

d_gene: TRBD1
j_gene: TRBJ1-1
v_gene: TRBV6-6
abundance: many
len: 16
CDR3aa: CASSYSGTGGNTEAFF
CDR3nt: TGTGCCAGCAGTTACTCGGGGACAGGGGGCAACACTGAAGCTTTCTTT

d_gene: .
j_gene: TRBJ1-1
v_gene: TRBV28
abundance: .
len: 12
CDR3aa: CASSLLPDEAFF
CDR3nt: TGTGCCAGCAGTTTATTACCGGACGAAGCTTTCTTT

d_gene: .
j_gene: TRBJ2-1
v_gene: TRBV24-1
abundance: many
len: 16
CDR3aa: CATSGVDPSSYNEQFF
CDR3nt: TGTGCCACCAGCGGGGTGGACCCGAGCTCCTACAATGAGCAGTTCTTC

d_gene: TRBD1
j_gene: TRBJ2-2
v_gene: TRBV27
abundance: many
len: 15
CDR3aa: CASSPGQTNTGELFF
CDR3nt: TGTGCCAGCAGTCCGGGACAGACGAACACCGGGGAGCTGTTTTTT

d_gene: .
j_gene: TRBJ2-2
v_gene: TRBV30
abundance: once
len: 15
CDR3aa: CAWSVGGHNPGELFF
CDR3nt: TGTGCCTGGAGTGTAGGTGGACATAACCCCGGGGAGCTGTTTTTT

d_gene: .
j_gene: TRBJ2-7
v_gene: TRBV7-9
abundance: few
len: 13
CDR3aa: CASSPPTMTASNF
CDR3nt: TGTGCCAGCAGCCCCCCCACAATGACAGCGTCGAACTTC

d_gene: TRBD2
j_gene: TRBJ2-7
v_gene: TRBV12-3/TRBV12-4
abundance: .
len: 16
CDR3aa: CASSFMSASGSHEQYF
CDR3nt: TGTGCCAGCAGTTTTATGTCGGCTAGCGGGAGTCACGAGCAGTACTTC

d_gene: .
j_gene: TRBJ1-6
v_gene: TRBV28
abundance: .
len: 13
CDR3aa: CASTTLKPGVPHF
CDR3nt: TGTGCCAGCACTACCTTAAAGCCAGGAGTCCCCCACTTT

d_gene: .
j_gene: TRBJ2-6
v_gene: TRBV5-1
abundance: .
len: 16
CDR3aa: CASRPFGASGANVLTF
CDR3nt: TGCGCCAGCCGGCCCTTTGGGGCCTCTGGGGCCAACGTCCTGACTTTC

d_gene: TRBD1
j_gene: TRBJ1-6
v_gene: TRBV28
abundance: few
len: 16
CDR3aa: CASSTNGQGIIRPLHF
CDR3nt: TGTGCCAGCAGTACAAACGGACAGGGGATAATCCGCCCCCTCCACTTT

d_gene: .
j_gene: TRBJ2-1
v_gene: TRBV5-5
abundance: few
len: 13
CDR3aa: CASSSEGYSEQFF
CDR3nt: TGTGCCAGCAGCTCAGAAGGTTACAGTGAGCAGTTCTTC

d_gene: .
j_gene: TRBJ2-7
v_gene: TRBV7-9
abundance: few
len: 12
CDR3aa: CASTLGGYEQYF
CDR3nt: TGTGCCAGCACCCTAGGGGGATACGAGCAGTACTTC

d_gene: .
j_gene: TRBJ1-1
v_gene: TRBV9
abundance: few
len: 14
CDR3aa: CASSAWGSGTEAFF
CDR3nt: TGTGCCAGCAGTGCTTGGGGGAGCGGCACTGAAGCTTTCTTT

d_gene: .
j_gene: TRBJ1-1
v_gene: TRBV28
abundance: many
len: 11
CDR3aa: CASSRPTEAFF
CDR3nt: TGTGCCAGCAGTCGTCCCACTGAAGCTTTCTTT

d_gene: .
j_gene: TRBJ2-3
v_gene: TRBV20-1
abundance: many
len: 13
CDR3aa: CSARVRAADTQYF
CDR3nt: TGCAGTGCTAGAGTGAGGGCGGCAGATACGCAGTATTTT